The T cell receptor beta chain under discussion was sequenced for a study of blood T cell repertoires in COVID-19. Study overall: Samples of COVID-19 (acute and convalescent) were obtained from the United States, Italy and Spain. Sources were T cells, B-cell-depleted T cells, or PBMCs; the material itself was cDNA or gDNA.

The method was immunoSEQ multiplex PCR; TCRdb's version includes in-frame clones alone and lacks a portion of them. The sample consists of some 80,000 clones, roughly 87% of them appearing once. Looked up from germline, CDR1 is MNHEY and CDR2 is SVGEGT. V lost 6 bases, J lost 3 bases, and 5 bases stayed unmatched. The CDR3 runs 13 residues. The sequencing input was peripheral blood. This clonotype was sampled from a woman between 50 and 59 years old with active or convalescent COVID-19. The rearrangement links TRBV6-2 or TRBV6-3 to TRBJ2-7; 7 nucleotides agree with TRBD1. CDR3 in DNA: TGTGCCAGCAGCCCCGACAGGGTCTACGAGCAGTACTTC. This codes for CASSPDRVYEQYF.